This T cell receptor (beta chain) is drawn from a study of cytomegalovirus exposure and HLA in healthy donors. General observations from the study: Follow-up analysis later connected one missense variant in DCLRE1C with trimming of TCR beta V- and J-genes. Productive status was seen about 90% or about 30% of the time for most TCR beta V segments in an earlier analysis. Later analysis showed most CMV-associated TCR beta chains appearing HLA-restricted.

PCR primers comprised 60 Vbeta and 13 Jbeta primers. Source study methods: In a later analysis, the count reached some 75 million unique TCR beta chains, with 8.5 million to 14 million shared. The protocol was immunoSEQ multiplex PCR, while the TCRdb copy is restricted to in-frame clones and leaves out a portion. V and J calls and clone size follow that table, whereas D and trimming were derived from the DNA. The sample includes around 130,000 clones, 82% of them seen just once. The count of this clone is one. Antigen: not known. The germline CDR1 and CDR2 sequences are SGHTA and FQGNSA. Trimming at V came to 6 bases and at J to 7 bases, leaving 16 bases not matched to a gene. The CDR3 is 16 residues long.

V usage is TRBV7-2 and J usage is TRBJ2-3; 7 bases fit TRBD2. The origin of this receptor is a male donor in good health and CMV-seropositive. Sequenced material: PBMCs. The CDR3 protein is CASSHSGGRAGYTQYF. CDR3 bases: TGTGCCAGCAGTCACTCCGGAGGGAGGGCCGGATATACGCAGTATTTT.